This T cell receptor beta chain stems from a study of vaccination and CD4 T cells after COVID-19. Overall study: Two of the convalescents were Hispanic, and the group consisted of six males and four females.

V lost 3 bases, J lost 7 bases, and 9 bases lay in between. The CDR3 has 11 residues. Germline V lookup: CDR1 SQVTM, CDR2 ANQGSEA. Treatment reported: approximately 9-day PBMC culture with coronavirus spike peptide pools or control peptides (ViraFEST assay). The unexposed donor's CD4+ T cells were collected before the COVID-19 pandemic (2011-2018). Some 2.2 million PBMCs were grown per well alongside about 10 IU/ml IL-2 and roughly 9.4 ug/ml peptide pools. About this clonotype: The antigen remains unidentified.

The Oncomine TCR Beta short-read assay sequenced DNA from cultured CD4+ T cells. The genomic DNA was obtained from cultured CD4+ T cells by extraction with the QIAamp micro DNA kit. In TCRdb, the PCR reads were re-called with MiXCR into one record per CDR3 protein. Among about 7,100 distinct CDR3 sequences listed, about half were seen once. Sequencing used CD4+ T cells from blood, cultured in vitro. The receptor's source is a human donor in good health. The chain combines TRBV29-1 with TRBJ1-1; D gene unclear. The CDR3 sequence: CSVDGQFEAFF. CDR3 DNA: TGCAGCGTTGACGGTCAGTTTGAAGCTTTCTTT.